This is a list of T cell receptor beta chains from one sample in a study of blood T cell repertoires in COVID-19. Only in-frame clones appear in the TCRdb table, and some are missing; sequencing was by immunoSEQ multiplex PCR. The repertoire holds tens of thousands of clones, with 80% to 90% as singletons. The sample consisted of peripheral blood. The source is a human donor with acute or convalescent COVID-19. The donor label of this sample is uncertain. Each CDR3 is given with its conserved first and last residue. Fields, in order: D gene, V gene, clone size, J gene, CDR3 length, CDR3 DNA, CDR3 protein. The D gene is left open where the match is weak. Expanded clones get a size class; other rows say once, few or many, or leave the size out.

NA	TRBV7-9	NA	TRBJ2-3	16	TGTGCCAGCAGCTTAATGGGGGCGAGGGTCACAGATACGCAGTATTTT	CASSLMGARVTDTQYF
TRBD1	TRBV6-5	NA	TRBJ1-3	14	TGTGCCAGCAGTCCAGCGACAGGGCTGCACACCATATATTTT	CASSPATGLHTIYF
TRBD2	TRBV7-2	NA	TRBJ2-7	15	TGTGCCAGCAGCGCGACTAGCGGGGGAGGCCACGAGCAGTACTTC	CASSATSGGGHEQYF
TRBD1	TRBV7-3	NA	TRBJ1-5	18	TGTGCCAGCAGCTTAATCACGGGGACAGTGAATAGCAATCAGCCCCAGCATTTT	CASSLITGTVNSNQPQHF
NA	TRBV19	NA	TRBJ1-1	15	TGTGCCAGTAGTATAGAGTCCCCAGGGGCAGGTGGTGCTTTCTTT	CASSIESPGAGGAFF
NA	TRBV5-1	NA	TRBJ2-3	14	TGCGCCAGCAGCTTGTTGCCGGGCACAGATACGCAGTATTTT	CASSLLPGTDTQYF
TRBD1	TRBV3-1/TRBV3-2	NA	TRBJ1-6	16	TGTGCCAGCAGCCAAGCAGGGGGTCAGTGGAATTCACCCCTCCACTTT	CASSQAGGQWNSPLHF
TRBD1	TRBV19	NA	TRBJ1-5	14	TGTGCCAGTAGTATCAAACAGGGGCGGCAGCCCCAGCATTTT	CASSIKQGRQPQHF
TRBD2	TRBV18	NA	TRBJ2-3	15	TGTGCCAGCTCACCGGGACTAGCAAGCACAGATACGCAGTATTTT	CASSPGLASTDTQYF
TRBD1	TRBV3-1/TRBV3-2	NA	TRBJ2-1	15	TGTGCCAGCAGCTCGAGGGGGCTAGCTGGCAATGAGCAGTTCTTC	CASSSRGLAGNEQFF
TRBD1	TRBV5-5	NA	TRBJ1-1	13	TGTGCCAGCAGCATTACAGGGGGCATTGAAGCTTTCTTT	CASSITGGIEAFF
NA	TRBV12-3/TRBV12-4	NA	TRBJ1-1	13	TGTGCCAGCAGTCTATCATTGAACACTGAAGCTTTCTTT	CASSLSLNTEAFF
NA	TRBV19	NA	TRBJ2-2	16	TGTGCCAGTAGTATAGATGGCCTCATAAAGACCGGGGAGCTGTTTTTT	CASSIDGLIKTGELFF
TRBD1	TRBV5-1	NA	TRBJ1-1	14	TGCGCCAGCAGCGGGACAGGGGTTTATACTGAAGCTTTCTTT	CASSGTGVYTEAFF
TRBD2	TRBV19	NA	TRBJ2-3	15	TGTGCCAGTAGCCCCTTAGCGGGGGGGGTTTCTACGCAGTATTTT	CASSPLAGGVSTQYF
TRBD1	TRBV28	once	TRBJ1-1	16	TGTGCCAGCAGTCCCGGGACAGGCTCACTGAACACTGAAGCTTTCTTT	CASSPGTGSLNTEAFF
NA	TRBV9	NA	TRBJ1-1	12	TGTGCCAGCAGCCAGGAGGATTCGGAAGCTTTCTTT	CASSQEDSEAFF
NA	TRBV28	NA	TRBJ2-4	17	TGTGCCAGCAGTTTATCACAGCACAGGACGGCCAAAAACATTCAGTACTTC	CASSLSQHRTAKNIQYF